The 23 T cell receptor beta chains reported below all come from one sample, sequenced in a study of vaccination and CD4 T cells after COVID-19. Their recognized antigens are unknown. The treatment denotes: approximately nine-day PBMC culture with coronavirus spike peptide pools or control peptides (ViraFEST assay). Gathered ahead of the COVID-19 pandemic (2011-2018) were the CD4+ T cells of the unexposed donor. The Oncomine TCR Beta short-read assay was what sequenced the DNA obtained from cultured CD4+ T cells. Scientists extracted genomic DNA from CD4+ T cells grown in culture. TCRdb re-called the PCR reads through MiXCR, storing one row per CDR3 protein. Of several thousand distinct CDR3 sequences in the sample, 30% to 45% were seen once. The specimen was CD4+ T cells from blood, cultured in vitro. The receptors derive from a human donor in good health.

The chain joins TRBV7-2 to TRBJ2-1; unclear D gene. Trimming shortened V by 5 bases and J by 10 bases, and 12 bases separated the two germline ends. Germline loops: CDR1 SGHTA, CDR2 FQGNSA. The CDR3 spans 12 residues. CDR3 bases: TGTGCCAGCAGCCCCGGGCGTCGGGAGCAGTTCTTC. Protein: CASSPGRREQFF.

This clonotype has only a few counts. The chain joins TRBV25-1 to TRBJ2-3, with a tentative D call TRBD1 (5 bases). Trimming shortened V by 3 bases and J by 5 bases, and 18 bases separated the two germline ends. In germline, CDR1 is MGHDK, CDR2 SYGVNS. The CDR3 has 16 amino acids. The CDR3 DNA reads as TGTGCCAGCAGTGACGTCGTCATGGGGCGTCAAGATACGCAGTATTTT. Translated: CASSDVVMGRQDTQYF.

This clonotype was seen only a few times. The genes are TRBV11-2 and TRBJ2-2; 9 bases line up with TRBD2. With 5 bases clipped from V and 4 bases from J, the junction kept 5 bases outside the gene matches. The germline CDR1 and CDR2 sequences are SGHAT and FQNNGV. This CDR3 has 15 residues. CDR3 loop: CASSPGLASTGELFF. The CDR3 DNA reads TGTGCCAGCAGCCCCGGACTAGCGAGCACCGGGGAGCTGTTTTTT. Full variable domain (outside the CDR3, taken from reference TRBV11-2 and TRBJ2-2): EAGVAQSPRYKIIEKRQSVAFWCNPISGHATLYWYQQILGQGPKLLIQFQNNGVVDDSQLPKDRFSAERLKGVDSTLKIQPAKLEDSAVYLCASSPGLASTGELFFGEGSRLTVL.

The V and J genes are TRBV7-9 and TRBJ2-1; 8 bases line up with TRBD1. This CDR3 is 13 amino acids long. The ends lost 6 bases at V and 2 bases at J; junction bases unmatched: 0. From germline, CDR1 is SEHNR and CDR2 FQNEAQ (reference sequence). Here the CDR3 DNA reads TGTGCCAGCAGGACAGGGGCCTACAATGAGCAGTTCTTC. This encodes CASRTGAYNEQFF.

The chain combines TRBV7-3 with TRBJ2-5, with D perhaps TRBD1 or TRBD2 (5 bases each). V was shortened by 2 bases and J by 3 bases, with 10 bases between the two germline ends. Germline CDR1 reads SGHTA; CDR2 reads FQGTGA. The CDR3 totals 14 residues. The CDR3 sequence is CASSLSGAEETQYF. The CDR3 nucleotides read TGTGCCAGCAGCTTATCCGGGGCAGAAGAGACCCAGTACTTC.

This chain connects TRBV6-2 or TRBV6-3 to TRBJ2-1; tentatively, D is TRBD2 (5 bases). This CDR3 is built from 15 residues. Germline V gives CDR1 MNHEY, CDR2 SVGEGT. With 6 bases removed from V and 3 bases from J, the gap between germline ends came to 15 bases. Here the CDR3 DNA reads TGTGCCAGCAGGATTGCGGGCCTCCTCTACAATGAGCAGTTCTTC. As protein: CASRIAGLLYNEQFF.

The rearrangement links TRBV7-9 to TRBJ2-1; 12 bases are shared with TRBD2. This CDR3 has 19 residues. In germline, CDR1 is SEHNR, CDR2 FQNEAQ (reference sequence). Trimming removed 5 bases from V and 0 bases from J; junction bases left unmatched: 11. The CDR3 DNA reads as TGTGCCAGCAGCGAAGGACTAGCGGGACCCTTGAGCTCCTACAATGAGCAGTTCTTC. Its protein is CASSEGLAGPLSSYNEQFF. Looking up the rest from reference TRBV7-9 and TRBJ2-1 gives the full variable domain: DTGVSQNPRHKITKRGQNVTFRCDPISEHNRLYWYRQTLGQGPEFLTYFQNEAQLEKSRLLSDRFSAERPKGSFSTLEIQRTEQGDSAMYLCASSEGLAGPLSSYNEQFFGPGTRLTVL.

Comments on this clonotype: One junction end does not reproduce the germline sequence, and a read error may be involved. The chain combines TRBV20-1 with TRBJ1-5; D is unclear. Germline-derived CDR1 and CDR2 are DFQATT and SNEGSKA (reference sequence). This CDR3 has 13 residues. CDR3: CSASASFNQPQRF. The CDR3 DNA reads TGCAGTGCTAGCGCGAGTTTCAATCAGCCCCAGCGTTTT.

The rearrangement joins TRBV20-1 to TRBJ2-1; the D gene is possibly TRBD2 (6 bases). The CDR3 is 15 amino acids. Germline V gives CDR1 DFQATT, CDR2 SNEGSKA (reference sequence). Trimming pared 7 bases from V and 4 bases from J, leaving 20 bases between. CDR3 nucleotide sequence: TGCAGTGTTACCTCTATAGCGGAGAGGTACAATGAGCAGTTCTTC. This sequence encodes CSVTSIAERYNEQFF.

The rearrangement joins TRBV7-8 to TRBJ2-7; TRBD1 is a possible D gene (6 bases). Per germline, CDR1 SGHVS and CDR2 FQNEAQ. The CDR3 is 18 residues long. V was pared by 5 bases and J by 1 base, with 24 bases between. CDR3 in DNA: TGTGCCAGCAGCCAGACAGGATGGAGAGACGATGGTTCCTACGAGCAGTACTTC. Its protein is CASSQTGWRDDGSYEQYF.

The chain employs TRBV19 and TRBJ2-3, with no clear D. V lost 0 bases, J lost 5 bases, and 12 bases lay in between. Germline values: CDR1 LNHDA, CDR2 SQIVND (reference sequence). The CDR3 covers 15 residues. In nucleotides, the CDR3 is TGTGCCAGTAGTATAGATGGTAGGGTCGGAGATACGCAGTATTTT. This encodes CASSIDGRVGDTQYF.

The rearrangement uses TRBV4-2 and TRBJ2-6, with TRBD2 matching over 8 bases. This CDR3 comprises 17 residues. The V gene's germline CDR1 is LGHNA and CDR2 YNFKEQ. Trimming at V came to 1 base and at J to 4 bases, leaving 6 bases not matched to a gene. CDR3 protein: CASSQGGSGTGANVLTF. DNA for the CDR3: TGTGCCAGCAGCCAAGGGGGTAGCGGGACCGGGGCCAACGTCCTGACTTTC.

This rearrangement joins TRBV6-1 to TRBJ2-3; 9 bases line up with TRBD2. The CDR3 extends over 16 amino acids. V was pared by 6 bases and J by 2 bases, with 9 bases of the junction left unmatched. The germline CDR1 and CDR2 sequences are MNHNS and SASEGT. CDR3 nucleotides: TGTGCCAGCAGCTCACAACTAGCGGGCTACACAGATACGCAGTATTTT. This sequence encodes CASSSQLAGYTDTQYF.

Only a few counts were recorded for this clonotype. This rearrangement joins TRBV20-1 to TRBJ2-2, with no clear D. Trimming removed 3 bases at V and 2 bases at J, with 7 bases between. Looked up from germline, CDR1 is DFQATT and CDR2 is SNEGSKA (reference sequence). The CDR3 sequence is 13 residues long. The CDR3 spells CSARRRNTGELFF. The DNA for the CDR3 is TGCAGTGCTAGGAGACGTAACACCGGGGAGCTGTTTTTT.

By share, this clonotype counts as medium-sized (0.01 to 0.1%). The J gene is TRBJ1-2, the V gene TRBV28, with a possible D match to TRBD1 (5 bases). The CDR3 contains 12 residues. Germline V CDR1 and CDR2: MDHEN, SYDVKM. Trimming stripped 7 bases from V and 8 bases from J, with 14 bases between. The CDR3 sequence is CASTIQGGGYTF. The CDR3 region has the DNA TGTGCCAGCACCATCCAGGGTGGGGGCTACACCTTC.

The sample holds a few counts of this clonotype. This chain links TRBV20-1 with TRBJ1-1; D is perhaps TRBD1 (5 bases). Trimming left V 0 bases short and J 1 base short, with 12 bases between. Germline lookup yields CDR1 DFQATT and CDR2 SNEGSKA (reference sequence). The CDR3 runs 15 residues. CDR3 residues: CSARDLLDKNTEAFF. Written as DNA, the CDR3 is TGCAGTGCTAGAGATCTCCTGGACAAGAACACTGAAGCTTTCTTT.

This chain uses TRBV2 with TRBJ2-2; TRBD2 aligns across 8 bases. V dropped 8 bases and J dropped 2; count of bases not matched to a gene: 7. The CDR3 runs to 15 residues. Germline V lookup: CDR1 SNHLY, CDR2 FYNNEI. The CDR3 loop reads CASAREGRNTGELFF. The CDR3 DNA reads TGTGCCAGCGCACGGGAGGGGCGTAACACCGGGGAGCTGTTTTTT.

This clonotype was counted a few times. The V and J genes are TRBV2 and TRBJ2-5; D remains ambiguous. CDR1 SNHLY and CDR2 FYNNEI come from the germline V gene. The V gene lost 6 bases and the J gene lost 5 bases, with 13 bases spanning the gap. The CDR3 runs 13 residues. The CDR3 loop reads CASSRRPLETQYF. DNA for the CDR3: TGTGCCAGCAGCCGCAGGCCCTTGGAGACCCAGTACTTC.

V and J are TRBV27 and TRBJ2-3; TRBD2 matches 8 bases. Trimming at V came to 6 bases and at J to 5 bases, leaving 10 bases not matched to a gene. Germline values: CDR1 MNHEY, CDR2 SMNVEV (reference sequence). The CDR3 contains 15 residues. The CDR3 is CASRTGGRDGDTQYF. The DNA of the CDR3 is TGTGCCAGCAGAACGGGGGGGCGGGACGGAGATACGCAGTATTTT.

This chain uses TRBV6-2 or TRBV6-3 with TRBJ1-6; D not resolved. Germline lookup yields CDR1 MNHEY and CDR2 SVGEGT. The length of the CDR3 is 13 residues. V was cut by 2 bases and J by 8 bases, with 7 bases left in between. CDR3 bases: TGTGCCAGCAGTTACGAGAGGGATTCACCCCTCCACTTT. This codes for CASSYERDSPLHF.

This clonotype has more than one count but fewer than ten. The rearrangement links TRBV6-2 or TRBV6-3 to TRBJ2-3, with D possibly being TRBD2 (5 bases). The V gene lost 6 bases and the J gene lost 6 bases, with 7 bases spanning the gap. Germline assignment: CDR1 MNHEY and CDR2 SVGEGT. The CDR3 is made up of 11 amino acids. CDR3 bases: TGTGCCAGCAGCGGGGTGGATACGCAGTATTTT. Encoded protein: CASSGVDTQYF.

The chain combines TRBV6-1 with TRBJ2-2; D may match TRBD1 or TRBD2 (5 bases each). Germline loops: CDR1 MNHNS, CDR2 SASEGT. The CDR3 length is 13 residues. Trimming cost V 6 bases and J 2 bases, with 7 bases left between them. The CDR3 DNA reads TGTGCCAGCAGGGGACCCAACACCGGGGAGCTGTTTTTT. The encoded protein is CASRGPNTGELFF.

This clonotype was found a few times. V and J are TRBV6-5 and TRBJ1-1; 10 nucleotides line up with TRBD1. V lost 0 bases, J lost 4 bases, and 5 bases stayed unmatched. The CDR3 length is 16 residues. Germline V gene sequence: CDR1 MNHEY, CDR2 SVGAGI. The CDR3 loop reads CASSYSVRTGGTEAFF. In nucleotides, the CDR3 is TGTGCCAGCAGTTACTCTGTTCGGACAGGGGGCACTGAAGCTTTCTTT.